Given below is one T cell receptor beta chain in context. Its target is not known. Per the germline V gene, CDR1 is SGHRS and CDR2 is YFSETQ. The germline V and J ends were trimmed by 1 base and 8 bases, with 13 bases remaining between them. The CDR3 extends over 14 amino acids. TCRdb fed the RT-PCR reads into MiXCR, producing one record per CDR3 protein. The table lists approximately 10,000 distinct CDR3 sequences, 77% of them singletons. The record originates from a study of yellow fever vaccine responses in identical twins. General study findings and limits: Reportedly, twins showed a vaccine T cell response that looked partly convergent and partly personalized.

The V gene is TRBV5-1, the J gene TRBJ2-4, with D uncertain. Sample: T cells from blood (PBMCs), unsorted or a sorted subset (not recorded which), taken before or after yellow fever vaccination (not recorded which). The TCR originated in a young woman who received the yellow fever vaccine. CDR3 sequence: CASSLTDNLDIQYF. The CDR3 DNA reads TGCGCCAGCAGCTTGACCGACAACTTGGACATTCAGTACTTC.